These 23 T cell receptor beta chains were sequenced from one sample in a study of T cell responses to AZD1222 COVID-19 vaccine. This table comes from immunoSEQ multiplex PCR, and its TCRdb copy is limited to in-frame clones, with some not included. The table lists around 180,000 clones, approximately 86% of them singletons. The sequencing used peripheral blood, collected on day 0 of AZD1222 vaccination. The receptors come from an adult in good health.

This clone was observed a handful of times. The chain carries TRBV11-2 and TRBJ1-1, with D maybe TRBD1 (5 bases). The germline CDR1 and CDR2 sequences are SGHAT and FQNNGV. This CDR3 region has 14 residues. Trimming left V 5 bases short and J 1 base short, with 11 bases between. The CDR3 protein is CASSPGRQNTEAFF. The CDR3 DNA reads TGTGCCAGCAGCCCGGGACGGCAGAACACTGAAGCTTTCTTT.

The V call is TRBV7-9, the J call TRBJ1-5; D is uncertain. Trimming left V 1 base short and J 3 bases short, with 13 bases between. The germline CDR1 and CDR2 sequences are SEHNR and FQNEAQ (reference sequence). The CDR3 covers 16 residues. The CDR3 here is CASSLGAGRNNQPQHF. As DNA, the CDR3 is TGTGCCAGCAGCTTAGGGGCGGGAAGGAACAATCAGCCCCAGCATTTT.

This chain links TRBV13 with TRBJ2-7; D uncertain. The CDR3 totals 14 residues. V was clipped by 1 base and J by 0 bases, with 7 bases between them. Germline-derived CDR1 and CDR2 are PRHDT and FYEKMQ (reference sequence). CDR3: CASSLESASYEQYF. As DNA, the CDR3 is TGTGCCAGCAGCTTAGAATCAGCCTCCTACGAGCAGTACTTC.

This clone was detected only a few times. The gene calls are TRBV13 and TRBJ1-4, with no clear D. Per the germline V gene, CDR1 is PRHDT and CDR2 is FYEKMQ (reference sequence). V lost 4 bases to trimming and J lost 5 bases, with 11 bases between them. The CDR3 has 14 residues. The chain's CDR3 is CASSSRGPNEKLFF. The CDR3 nucleotides read TGTGCCAGCAGCTCCCGAGGGCCCAATGAAAAACTGTTTTTT.

The chain employs TRBV5-6 and TRBJ1-5, with 11 bases identical to TRBD1. The CDR3 is made up of 15 amino acids. The trim removed 4 bases at V and 4 bases at J, leaving 4 bases unmatched. The germline CDR1 and CDR2 sequences are SGHDT and YYEEEE. The CDR3 nucleotides read TGTGCCAGCAGCCGAGGGACAGGGGGAAATCAGCCCCAGCATTTT. It specifies CASSRGTGGNQPQHF.

In this sample, this clone turned up once. The rearrangement uses TRBV5-1 and TRBJ2-1; TRBD1 matches at 9 bases. The J segment lost 6 bases and the V segment lost 3 bases, leaving 13 bases of the junction unmatched. The CDR3 runs to 17 residues. From germline, CDR1 is SGHRS and CDR2 YFSETQ. CDR3 sequence reads: CASSSAPIGQGRNEQFF. The CDR3 nucleotides read TGCGCCAGCAGCTCCGCCCCGATCGGACAGGGGCGCAATGAGCAGTTCTTC.

J is TRBJ2-7 and V is TRBV6-1, with 7 bases identical to TRBD2. V trimming: 1 base; J trimming: 5 bases; junction bases outside the gene matches: 5. Germline V CDR1 and CDR2: MNHNS, SASEGT. This CDR3 spans 14 amino acids. The CDR3 reads CASSEGQRGDEQYF. Here the CDR3 DNA reads TGTGCCAGCAGTGAAGGCCAACGGGGGGACGAGCAGTACTTC.

This chain joins TRBV3-1 (or the pseudogene TRBV3-2) and TRBJ2-7; 8 nucleotides align to TRBD2. The germline V gene encodes CDR1 LGHDT and CDR2 YNNKEL (reference sequence). CDR3 length equals 14 residues. Trimming cost V 4 bases and J 5 bases; bases outside gene matches: 7. CDR3 DNA sequence: TGTGCCAGCAGCCTACAAACGGGAGGGCACGAGCAGTACTTC. Its protein is CASSLQTGGHEQYF.

This clone came up a few times. This sequence joins TRBV19 and TRBJ1-5; 10 positions agree with TRBD1. The CDR3 runs 14 residues. Trimming removed 3 bases from V and 12 bases from J; junction bases left unmatched: 8. The germline gives CDR1 LNHDA, CDR2 SQIVND (reference sequence). The CDR3 nucleotides are TGTGCCAGTAGTATGGGGACAGGGGTGGAGAACCAGCATTTT. This codes for CASSMGTGVENQHF.

This chain links TRBV5-8 with TRBJ2-1; tentative D call: TRBD1 (6 bases). The CDR3 extends over 12 amino acids. Trimming removed 4 bases from V and 7 bases from J, with 9 bases in between. Germline lookup yields CDR1 SGHTS and CDR2 YDEGEE. CDR3 in DNA: TGTGCCAGCAGCAGGACAGTTAATGAGCAGTTCTTC. It is translated as CASSRTVNEQFF.

The gene calls are TRBV4-1 and TRBJ2-3; TRBD2 aligns across 10 bases. The J segment lost 2 bases and the V segment lost 3 bases, leaving 20 bases of the junction unmatched. Germline loops: CDR1 MGHRA, CDR2 YSYEKL. The CDR3 totals 21 residues. CDR3 residues: CASSQDLGLASFPTITDTQYF. In DNA, the CDR3 is TGCGCCAGCAGCCAGGATCTGGGACTAGCGTCTTTCCCCACGATCACAGATACGCAGTATTTT.

The rearrangement joins TRBV19 to TRBJ2-2; D perhaps matches TRBD2 (6 bases). The CDR3 extends over 14 amino acids. V was clipped by 9 bases and J by 4 bases, with 15 bases between them. Germline lookup yields CDR1 LNHDA and CDR2 SQIVND (reference sequence). The CDR3 loop reads CASRDSSFTGELFF. The CDR3 DNA reads as TGTGCCAGCAGGGACTCTTCATTCACCGGGGAGCTGTTTTTT.

CDR3 nucleotides: TGTGCCAGCAGTTACGGTGAGAGGAGCAATCAGCCCCAGCATTTT. This encodes CASSYGERSNQPQHF. The rearrangement uses TRBV6-5 and TRBJ1-5; D ambiguous. Germline loops: CDR1 MNHEY, CDR2 SVGAGI. Trimming left V 2 bases short and J 1 base short, with 9 bases between. The CDR3 is 15 residues long.

V usage is TRBV3-1 (or the pseudogene TRBV3-2) and J usage is TRBJ2-1, with D possibly matching TRBD1 (5 bases). The germline V and J ends were trimmed by 6 bases and 2 bases, with 14 bases remaining between them. This CDR3 is built from 15 residues. From germline, CDR1 is LGHDT and CDR2 YNNKEL (reference sequence). The CDR3 DNA reads TGTGCCAGCAGGGACAACGGTAAACCCTACAATGAGCAGTTCTTC. It is translated as CASRDNGKPYNEQFF.

V is TRBV30 and J is TRBJ1-3; D is uncertain. Trimming removed 1 base from V and 4 bases from J, with 5 bases in between. CDR1 GTSNPN and CDR2 SVGIG come from the germline V gene (reference sequence). This CDR3 contains 12 residues. The CDR3 DNA reads as TGTGCCTGGAGTGAACAAGGAAACACCATATATTTT. As protein: CAWSEQGNTIYF.

The V call is TRBV11-2, the J call TRBJ1-4; D is undetermined. The CDR3 totals 13 residues. CDR1 is SGHAT, CDR2 FQNNGV, per germline. Trimming removed 1 base at V and 11 bases at J, with 11 bases between. For the CDR3, the DNA is TGTGCCAGCAGCTTAGGCGGACGGATGAAACTGTTTTTT. It yields the protein CASSLGGRMKLFF.

The CDR3, as DNA: TGTGCCAGCAGCCAGGGAGGGTCACCCCTCCACTTT. Its translation: CASSQGGSPLHF. The chain uses TRBV3-1 (or the pseudogene TRBV3-2) and TRBJ1-6; D gene ambiguous. Germline V gene data show CDR1 as LGHDT and CDR2 as YNNKEL (reference sequence). The CDR3 totals 12 residues. Trimming took 3 bases from V and 10 from J, leaving 7 bases between them.

This chain links TRBV9 with TRBJ2-3, with 10 bases aligning to TRBD2. V was clipped by 3 bases and J by 4 bases; unmatched bases: 8. The CDR3 consists of 16 residues. CDR1 is SGDLS and CDR2 is YYNGEE in the germline V gene. CDR3 protein: CASSAQASGSADTQYF. The CDR3 DNA follows: TGTGCCAGCAGCGCGCAAGCTAGCGGGAGTGCAGATACGCAGTATTTT. The whole variable domain, filled in from reference TRBV9 and TRBJ2-3, reads DSGVTQTPKHLITATGQRVTLRCSPRSGDLSVYWYQQSLDQGLQFLIQYYNGEERAKGNILERFSAQQFPDLHSELNLSSLELGDSALYFCASSAQASGSADTQYFGPGTRLTVL.

This chain joins TRBV11-2 and TRBJ1-5; 10 bases fit TRBD1. The V gene end was trimmed by 3 bases and the J gene end by 15 bases; junction bases not matched to a gene: 17. This CDR3 has 16 amino acids. The germline V gene has CDR1 SGHAT and CDR2 FQNNGV. CDR3 bases: TGTGCCAGCAGCTTTAAGGACTACGTAGGGACAGGGGTTTGGCATTTT. Translating it yields CASSFKDYVGTGVWHF. Drawing the rest from reference TRBV11-2 and TRBJ1-5, the complete variable domain is EAGVAQSPRYKIIEKRQSVAFWCNPISGHATLYWYQQILGQGPKLLIQFQNNGVVDDSQLPKDRFSAERLKGVDSTLKIQPAKLEDSAVYLCASSFKDYVGTGVWHFGDGTRLSIL.

The sample holds one count of this clone. V and J are TRBV6-1 and TRBJ1-4; tentative D call: TRBD1 (5 bases). This CDR3 region has 15 residues. CDR1 and CDR2 from the germline V gene are MNHNS and SASEGT. The V and J ends lost 1 base and 6 bases respectively, with 12 bases between them. CDR3 nucleotides: TGTGCCAGCAGTGAAGATCGTAGGGACGATGAAAAACTGTTTTTT. Amino acid sequence: CASSEDRRDDEKLFF.

This chain uses TRBV18 with TRBJ1-2; no firm D call. V was trimmed by 4 bases and J by 4 bases, leaving 13 bases between them. The germline V gene has CDR1 KGHSH and CDR2 LQKENI. There are 14 residues in the CDR3. The CDR3 loop reads CASSLAREGYGYTF. CDR3 in DNA: TGTGCCAGCTCACTCGCCCGGGAAGGCTATGGCTACACCTTC.

This chain uses TRBV19 with TRBJ1-6, with no clear D. This CDR3 comprises 15 residues. Looked up from germline, CDR1 is LNHDA and CDR2 is SQIVND (reference sequence). Trimming removed 4 bases from V and 10 bases from J, with 17 bases in between. CDR3 DNA: TGTGCCAGTAGTACTGGGAGCCTCATGTGGTCACCCCTCCACTTT. It codes for CASSTGSLMWSPLHF. Complete variable domain (other parts from reference TRBV19 and TRBJ1-6): DGGITQSPKYLFRKEGQNVTLSCEQNLNHDAMYWYRQDPGQGLRLIYYSQIVNDFQKGDIAEGYSVSREKKESFPLTVTSAQKNPTAFYLCASSTGSLMWSPLHFGNGTRLTVT.

This clone was counted only a few times. The rearrangement joins TRBV30 to TRBJ2-7; 7 bases are shared with TRBD1. The CDR3 extends over 12 amino acids. Looked up from germline, CDR1 is GTSNPN and CDR2 is SVGIG (reference sequence). The junction had 9 bases not matched to a gene; V was cut back by 3 bases and J by 10 bases. In DNA form, the CDR3 reads TGTGCCTGGAGGACAGGGTCCGCTTACCAGTACTTC. Residues: CAWRTGSAYQYF.